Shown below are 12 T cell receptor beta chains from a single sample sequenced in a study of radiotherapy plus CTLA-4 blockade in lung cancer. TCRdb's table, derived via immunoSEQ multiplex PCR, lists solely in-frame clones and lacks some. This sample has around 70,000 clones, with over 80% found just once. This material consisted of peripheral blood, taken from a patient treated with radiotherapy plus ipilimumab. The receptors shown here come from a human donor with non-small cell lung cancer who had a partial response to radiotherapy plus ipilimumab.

The CDR3 DNA reads TGTGCCAGCAGCAGGGGATCCGTGAACACTGAAGCTTTCTTT. This translates into CASSRGSVNTEAFF. The chain carries TRBV27 and TRBJ1-1, with a possible D match to TRBD1 (6 bases). CDR1 is MNHEY, CDR2 SMNVEV, per germline (reference sequence). V was shortened by 6 bases and J by 0 bases, with 11 bases between the two germline ends. The CDR3 covers 14 residues.

This chain's CDR3 is CASSLTTGFMDTEAFF. The CDR3, as DNA: TGCGCCAGCAGCTTGACGACAGGGTTTATGGACACTGAAGCTTTCTTT. The chain links TRBV5-1 to TRBJ1-1; 7 bases line up with TRBD1. V lost 1 base, J lost 3 bases, and 9 bases stayed unmatched. CDR3 length: 16 residues. Germline CDR1 SGHRS, CDR2 YFSETQ.

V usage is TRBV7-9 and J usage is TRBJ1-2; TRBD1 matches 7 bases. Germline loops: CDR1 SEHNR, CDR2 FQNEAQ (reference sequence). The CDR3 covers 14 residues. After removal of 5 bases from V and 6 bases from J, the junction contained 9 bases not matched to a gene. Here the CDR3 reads CASSPQGEVDGYTF. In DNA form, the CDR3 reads TGTGCCAGCAGCCCCCAGGGGGAAGTAGATGGCTACACCTTC.

CDR3 in amino acids: CASSLDQNTIYF. CDR3 nucleotides: TGTGCCAGCAGCTTAGATCAAAACACCATATATTTT. The genes are TRBV7-9 and TRBJ1-3; no reliable D call. This CDR3 region has 12 residues. Germline values: CDR1 SEHNR, CDR2 FQNEAQ (reference sequence). V was trimmed by 1 base and J by 6 bases, leaving 4 bases between them.

In nucleotides, the CDR3 is TGTGCCAGCAGTGACAGACTAGCGGGAAACAATGAGCAGTTCTTC. Translation gives CASSDRLAGNNEQFF. The rearrangement uses TRBV2 and TRBJ2-1, with TRBD2 identical over 11 bases. Germline CDR1 reads SNHLY; CDR2 reads FYNNEI. The CDR3 spans 15 residues. V lost 3 bases to trimming and J lost 5 bases; unmatched junction nucleotides: 3.

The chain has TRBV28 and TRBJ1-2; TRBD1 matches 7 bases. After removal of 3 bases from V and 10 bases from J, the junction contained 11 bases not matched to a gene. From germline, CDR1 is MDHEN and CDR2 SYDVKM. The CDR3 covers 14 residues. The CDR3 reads CASSFSVQGLIYTF. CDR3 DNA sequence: TGTGCCAGCAGTTTCTCGGTACAGGGGCTAATCTACACCTTC.

The CDR3 region is CASSQRAGIHPRSYEQYF. CDR3 coding DNA: TGCGCCAGCAGCCAGAGGGCAGGAATCCACCCGAGGTCCTACGAGCAGTACTTC. The chain couples TRBV4-1 to TRBJ2-7; D is possibly TRBD2 (5 bases). The CDR3 extends over 18 amino acids. The ends were cut back, 3 bases at V and 1 base at J, with 22 bases in the middle. CDR1 MGHRA and CDR2 YSYEKL come from the germline V gene.

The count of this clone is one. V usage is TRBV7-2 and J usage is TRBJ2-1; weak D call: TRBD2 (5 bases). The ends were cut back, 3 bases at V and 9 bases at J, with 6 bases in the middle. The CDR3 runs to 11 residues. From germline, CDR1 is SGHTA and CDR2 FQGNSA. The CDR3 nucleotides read TGTGCCAGCAGCTTCGCGGGTGAGCAGTTCTTC. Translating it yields CASSFAGEQFF. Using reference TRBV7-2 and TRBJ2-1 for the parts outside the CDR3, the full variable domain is GAGVSQSPSNKVTEKGKDVELRCDPISGHTALYWYRQSLGQGLEFLIYFQGNSAPDKSGLPSDRFSAERTGGSVSTLTIQRTQQEDSAVYLCASSFAGEQFFGPGTRLTVL.

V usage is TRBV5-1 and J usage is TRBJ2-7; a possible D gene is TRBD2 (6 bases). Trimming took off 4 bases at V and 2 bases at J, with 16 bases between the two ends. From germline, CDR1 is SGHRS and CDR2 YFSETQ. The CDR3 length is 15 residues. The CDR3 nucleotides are TGCGCCAGCAGCCCAGACTGGGGGGATACCTACGAGCAGTACTTC. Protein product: CASSPDWGDTYEQYF.

The CDR3 spells CASSQAPGQGDTQYF. The CDR3, as DNA: TGCGCCAGCAGCCAAGCTCCAGGACAAGGGGATACGCAGTATTTT. The J gene is TRBJ2-3, the V gene TRBV4-1, with D maybe TRBD1 (5 bases). Trimming took 1 base from V and 6 from J, leaving 14 bases between them. The CDR3 contains 15 residues. Germline V CDR1 and CDR2: MGHRA, YSYEKL.

The CDR3 DNA reads TGTGCCAGTAGTAATAACGGGGCAGGGGGCTTGACTAATGAAAAACTGTTTTTT. It encodes CASSNNGAGGLTNEKLFF. This rearrangement joins TRBV19 to TRBJ1-4, with 8 bases identical to TRBD1. V lost 4 bases to trimming and J lost 2 bases; unmatched junction nucleotides: 12. This CDR3 region has 18 residues. The germline gives CDR1 LNHDA, CDR2 SQIVND (reference sequence).

This chain's CDR3 is CASSLRQEGNYGYTF. The CDR3 nucleotides read TGTGCCAGCAGCTTGAGGCAGGAGGGGAACTATGGCTACACCTTC. The rearrangement joins TRBV5-4 to TRBJ1-2; tentatively, D is TRBD1 (5 bases). Germline CDR1 reads SGHNT; CDR2 reads YYREEE (reference sequence). The V and J ends lost 1 base and 2 bases respectively, with 12 bases between them. The CDR3 extends over 15 amino acids. The full variable domain, in which reference TRBV5-4 and TRBJ1-2 provide the parts outside the CDR3, is ETGVTQSPTHLIKTRGQQVTLRCSSQSGHNTVSWYQQALGQGPQFIFQYYREEENGRGNFPPRFSGLQFPNYSSELNVNALELDDSALYLCASSLRQEGNYGYTFGSGTRLTVV.